This T cell receptor beta chain was found in a study of cytomegalovirus exposure and HLA in healthy donors. Study context: The use of the same platform for the approximately 130 validation repertoires and the roughly 680 first-cohort repertoires was reported by a later analysis.

The table came from immunoSEQ multiplex PCR; TCRdb's copy has only in-frame clones and leaves some out. The table lists 50,000 to 65,000 clones, roughly nine tenths of them singletons. The CDR3 loop spans 14 amino acids. In germline, CDR1 is MGHRA, CDR2 YSYEKL. The study drew the donors from its roughly 120-subject validation cohort, separate from the roughly 700-subject first cohort. A word on this clone: The antigen remains undetermined. The junction departs from germline at one end; a sequencing error may be responsible.

The study, taken as a whole, reports: Through in vitro validation, three CMV-associated chains were shown to be specific for CMV antigens.

The chain has TRBV4-1 and TRBJ2-1; D is unclear. The TCR sequence derives from a woman younger than 30 in good health and CMV-seropositive. The sequenced material came from PBMCs. CDR3 DNA sequence: TGCGCCAGCAGCCAATATGGCGGCTCCAATCAGCAGTTCTTC. Protein: CASSQYGGSNQQFF.